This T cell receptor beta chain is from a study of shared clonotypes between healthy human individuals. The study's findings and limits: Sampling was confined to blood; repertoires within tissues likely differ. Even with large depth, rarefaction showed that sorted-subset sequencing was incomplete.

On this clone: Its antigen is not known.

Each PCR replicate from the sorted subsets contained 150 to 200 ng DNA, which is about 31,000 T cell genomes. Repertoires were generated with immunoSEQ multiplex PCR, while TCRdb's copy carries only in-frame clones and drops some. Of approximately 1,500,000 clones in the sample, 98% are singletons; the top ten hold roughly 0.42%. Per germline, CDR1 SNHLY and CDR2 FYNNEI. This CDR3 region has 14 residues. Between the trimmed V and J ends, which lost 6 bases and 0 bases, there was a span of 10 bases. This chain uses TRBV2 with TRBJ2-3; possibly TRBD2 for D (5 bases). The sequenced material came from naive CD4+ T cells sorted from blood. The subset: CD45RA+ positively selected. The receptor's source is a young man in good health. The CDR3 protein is CASRPGTSTDTQYF. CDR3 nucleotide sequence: TGTGCCAGCAGGCCGGGAACTAGCACAGATACGCAGTATTTT.